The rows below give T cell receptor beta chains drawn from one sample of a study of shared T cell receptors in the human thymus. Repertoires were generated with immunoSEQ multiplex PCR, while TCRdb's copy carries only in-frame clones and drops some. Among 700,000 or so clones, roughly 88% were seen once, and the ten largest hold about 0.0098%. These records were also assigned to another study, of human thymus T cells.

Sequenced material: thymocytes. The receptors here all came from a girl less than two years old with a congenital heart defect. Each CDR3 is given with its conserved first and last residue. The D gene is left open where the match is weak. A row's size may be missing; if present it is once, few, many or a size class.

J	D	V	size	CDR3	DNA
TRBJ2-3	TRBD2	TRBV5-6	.	CTSSSPGGDSTDTQYF	TGTACCAGCAGCAGCCCTGGGGGGGATAGCACAGATACGCAGTATTTT
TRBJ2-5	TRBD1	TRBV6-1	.	CASSGGQGKETQYF	TGTGCCAGCAGTGGGGGACAGGGAAAGGAGACCCAGTACTTC
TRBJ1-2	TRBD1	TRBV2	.	CASGTGNYGYTF	TGTGCCAGTGGGACAGGGAACTATGGCTACACCTTC
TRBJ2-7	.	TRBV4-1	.	CASSQVRSPESGDDRTYEQYF	TGCGCCAGCAGCCAAGTTCGAAGTCCTGAATCGGGGGATGATAGGACCTACGAGCAGTACTTC
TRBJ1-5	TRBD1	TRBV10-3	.	CAISGGQDLVPQHF	TGTGCCATCAGTGGTGGACAGGACTTGGTGCCCCAGCATTTT
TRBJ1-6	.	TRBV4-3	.	CASSQEEVRDWNSPLHF	TGCGCCAGCAGCCAAGAGGAGGTTCGGGACTGGAATTCACCCCTCCACTTT
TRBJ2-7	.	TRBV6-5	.	CASSPRGSYEQYF	TGTGCCAGCAGCCCCCGGGGGTCCTACGAGCAGTACTTC
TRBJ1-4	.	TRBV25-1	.	CASSVTSEDTDNEKLFF	TGTGCCAGCAGTGTAACTTCTGAGGACACCGATAATGAAAAACTGTTTTTT
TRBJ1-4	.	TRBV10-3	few	CAISPAGISTNEKLFF	TGTGCCATCAGCCCTGCGGGGATTTCAACTAATGAAAAACTGTTTTTT
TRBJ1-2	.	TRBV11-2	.	CASSRDTGHNYGYTF	TGTGCCAGCAGCAGGGACACAGGGCATAACTATGGCTACACCTTC
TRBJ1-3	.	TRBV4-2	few	CASSSPLGQQLDSGNTIYF	TGTGCCAGCAGCTCCCCTTTGGGTCAGCAGCTAGATTCTGGAAACACCATATATTTT
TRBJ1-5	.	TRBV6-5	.	CASSSRGREEPQHF	TGTGCCAGCAGTTCTAGAGGGAGAGAGGAGCCCCAGCATTTT
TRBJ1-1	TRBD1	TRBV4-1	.	CASSPRTGRTVAFF	TGCGCCAGCAGCCCACGGACAGGGCGGACTGTAGCTTTCTTT
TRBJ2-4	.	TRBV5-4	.	CASSFYRPGHAGIQYF	TGTGCCAGCAGCTTCTACCGACCGGGACACGCTGGCATTCAGTACTTC
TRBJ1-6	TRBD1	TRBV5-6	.	CASSVPRYRGHSPLHF	TGTGCCAGCAGTGTCCCCCGGTACAGGGGGCATTCACCCCTCCACTTT
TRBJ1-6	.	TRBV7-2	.	CASSLAQTGVNSPLHF	TGTGCCAGCAGCTTAGCGCAGACAGGCGTAAATTCACCCCTCCACTTT
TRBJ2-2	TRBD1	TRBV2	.	CASSELDRGPGELFF	TGTGCCAGCAGTGAATTGGACAGGGGTCCCGGGGAGCTGTTTTTT
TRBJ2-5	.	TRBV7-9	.	CASSLSQLQETQYF	TGTGCCAGCAGCTTAAGTCAACTCCAAGAGACCCAGTACTTC
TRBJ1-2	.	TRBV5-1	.	CASSLGGRDGYTF	TGCGCCAGCAGCTTGGGAGGGAGGGATGGCTACACCTTC
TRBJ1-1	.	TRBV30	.	CAWSVLRYGTEAFF	TGTGCCTGGAGTGTCCTGAGGTACGGTACTGAAGCTTTCTTT
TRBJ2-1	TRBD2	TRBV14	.	CASSQVDRAGDEQFF	TGTGCCAGCAGCCAAGTAGATAGAGCGGGGGATGAGCAGTTCTTC
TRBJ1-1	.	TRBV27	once	CASSLEQVPWAEAFF	TGTGCCAGCAGTCTAGAACAGGTGCCATGGGCTGAAGCTTTCTTT
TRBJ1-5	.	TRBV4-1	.	CASSQEGAGNQPQHF	TGCGCCAGCAGCCAAGAGGGGGCAGGCAATCAGCCCCAGCATTTT
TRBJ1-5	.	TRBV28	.	CASSLQGTWEPQHF	TGTGCCAGCAGTTTACAGGGGACCTGGGAGCCCCAGCATTTT
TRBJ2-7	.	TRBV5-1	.	CASSLVVDRTQPYEQYF	TGCGCCAGCAGCTTGGTGGTCGACAGGACCCAACCTTACGAGCAGTACTTC
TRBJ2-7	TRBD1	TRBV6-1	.	CASSDTARGTGGEQYF	TGTGCCAGCAGTGATACCGCACGCGGGACAGGGGGGGAGCAGTACTTC
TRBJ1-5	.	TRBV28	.	CASSQMGGKNQPQHF	TGTGCCAGCAGCCAAATGGGGGGTAAGAATCAGCCCCAGCATTTT
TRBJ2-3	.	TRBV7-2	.	CASSFPRGAADTQYF	TGTGCCAGCAGCTTCCCTCGGGGGGCCGCAGATACGCAGTATTTT
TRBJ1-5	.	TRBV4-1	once	CASSQEMEAPGVPQHF	TGCGCCAGCAGCCAAGAAATGGAGGCCCCTGGGGTACCCCAGCATTTT
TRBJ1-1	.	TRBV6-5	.	CASSSRGTLLWGAFF	TGTGCCAGCAGTTCTCGGGGGACCCTGCTATGGGGAGCTTTCTTT
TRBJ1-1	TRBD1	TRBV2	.	CASSERDRPNSMNTEAFF	TGTGCCAGCAGTGAGAGGGACAGGCCAAATAGCATGAACACTGAAGCTTTCTTT
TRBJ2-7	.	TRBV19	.	CASSPTGTPYEQYF	TGTGCCAGTAGTCCTACCGGGACACCCTACGAGCAGTACTTC
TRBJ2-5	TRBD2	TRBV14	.	CASSPSPLAGGLGTQYF	TGTGCCAGCAGCCCGTCACCACTAGCGGGGGGGTTGGGGACCCAGTACTTC
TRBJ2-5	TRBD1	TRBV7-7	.	CASSPQDRGTQYF	TGTGCCAGCAGCCCACAGGACAGGGGGACCCAGTACTTC
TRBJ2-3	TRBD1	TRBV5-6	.	CASSWTGTPQGTDTQYF	TGTGCCAGCAGCTGGACAGGCACGCCCCAAGGGACAGATACGCAGTATTTT
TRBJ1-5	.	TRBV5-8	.	CASSLSGRENQPQHF	TGTGCCAGCAGCTTGTCAGGGCGCGAAAATCAGCCCCAGCATTTT
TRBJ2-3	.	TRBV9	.	CASSARSVGLFTDTQYF	TGTGCCAGCAGCGCCAGGTCAGTGGGACTTTTCACAGATACGCAGTATTTT
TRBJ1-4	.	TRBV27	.	CASSFTYRGATNEKLFF	TGTGCCAGCAGTTTCACGTACCGGGGGGCAACTAATGAAAAACTGTTTTTT
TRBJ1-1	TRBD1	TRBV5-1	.	CASSRGTAGTEAFF	TGCGCCAGCAGCCGTGGGACAGCAGGCACTGAAGCTTTCTTT
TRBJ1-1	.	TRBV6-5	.	CASTRVMNTEAFF	TGTGCCAGCACTCGGGTCATGAACACTGAAGCTTTCTTT
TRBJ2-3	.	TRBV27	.	CASSLRSGEITDTQYF	TGTGCCAGCAGTTTACGGAGCGGTGAGATCACAGATACGCAGTATTTT
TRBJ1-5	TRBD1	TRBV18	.	CASSLTGEVESNQPQHF	TGTGCCAGCTCGTTGACAGGGGAAGTAGAAAGCAATCAGCCCCAGCATTTT
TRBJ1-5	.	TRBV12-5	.	CASGLGDQGQPQHF	TGTGCTAGTGGTTTGGGTGATCAGGGCCAGCCCCAGCATTTT